This T cell receptor (beta chain) was retrieved from a study of T cells in Graves' hyperthyroidism and ophthalmopathy (dated by TCRdb to the late 2010s). Study-wide context: Peripheral blood was sampled at the time of initial diagnosis, prior to any treatment. After sampling, hyperthyroidism patients received methimazole starting at 30 mg daily, and ophthalmopathy patients received high-dose intravenous methylprednisolone. The paper describes TCR Vbeta CDR3 sequencing of roughly 130 peripheral blood samples, made up of roughly 40 ophthalmopathy patients, over 70 hyperthyroidism patients and 17 progressor patients. Whether ophthalmopathy could be predicted prospectively was tested in an independent validation cohort made up of fewer than 20 hyperthyroidism patients plus 17 patients who later progressed to ophthalmopathy. To identify TCR V-J signatures that set the groups apart, the researchers used a discovery cohort of 90 to 100 patients, made up of around 40 with Graves' ophthalmopathy and 57 with stable Graves' hyperthyroidism. The study also compared thyroid tissue and blood T-cell repertoires from several Graves' hyperthyroidism patients. The 90 or so discovery patients were randomly split 7:3 into training and test sets. Overall results and qualifications from the work: Blood samples also contained most of the expanded thyroid clonotypes (frequency above 0.001), which suggests that blood repertoires may reflect thyroid immune responses. No statistical method was used to set the sample size in advance, and investigators knew the group allocation. In validation, the model predicted progression to ophthalmopathy a median of about 6.8 months before onset, with approximately 71% sensitivity and roughly 79% specificity. A 13 V-J signature model separated ophthalmopathy from stable hyperthyroidism, with around 88% sensitivity and 81.08% specificity in cross-validation and 80%/75% in testing.

This clonotype was counted ten times or more. The antigen this receptor binds is unknown. Base qualities were left out, and no much larger clone turns up one base away. Stable Graves' hyperthyroidism was defined as the absence of progression to ophthalmopathy over 18 months of follow-up. Hyperthyroidism patients were newly diagnosed, had a disease duration of under 2 months, and were aged 18 to 65 years. Patients with uncontrolled infections, other autoimmune diseases, pregnancy or lactation were excluded. Diagnoses were established on the basis of clinical symptoms, serum thyroxine and TRAb, thyroid ultrasound, and orbital computed tomography. PBMCs were isolated from approximately 10 ml of fresh peripheral blood by Ficoll-Paque density gradient centrifugation. Total RNA was extracted with Trizol reagent, and quality was checked on an Agilent 2100 Bioanalyzer. V ends up 7 bases short and J 7 bases short, with an unmatched junction base count of 9. The germline V gene (reference sequence) supplies CDR1 MNHEY and CDR2 SMNVEV. Reading from cysteine to phenylalanine, the CDR3 counts 14 amino acids. Of all the DNA, just the CDR3 is kept, 42 bases in frame from base 1.

The TCR beta CDR3 regions were amplified from the RNA transcripts. The first round of RT-PCR for the TCR CDR3 was performed with the HTBI primer set and the Qiagen OneStep RT-PCR kit. Libraries were constructed in a second round of multiplex PCR, after which size selection and purification were performed. Sequencing of the libraries was done on an Illumina HiSeq2000 using paired-end 100 bp reads. Per the source publication's procedure: SOAPnuke was used to process the raw data, throwing out any read that contained adapters or uncalled bases, had a mean Phred below 15, or lacked an exact constant-primer or identifier match. High-quality paired reads were merged with COPE v1.2.5, and unique nucleotide sequences were defined as clonotypes. Clonotypes were aligned to IMGT TRBV, TRBD and TRBJ reference segments using MiTCR v1.1. The analysis included only V-J combinations with a frequency above 0.0001, which together covered around 99% of the repertoires. A TCS score was defined as the ratio of F50 (clonal expansion) to E x V (chaos), with BLOSUM62-based TCRdist applied between CDR3 peptides within each V-J. Welch's t-statistics and random forest reduced roughly 500 V-J features to roughly 13, which were used in a naive Bayes classifier (R e1071). TCRdb redid the processing of the public reads, applying fastp at Q25 and MiXCR, and retained in-frame beta chains. Duplicate CDR3 protein sequences are folded into a single record with the most common DNA and genes. The V and J calls follow TCRdb's processing rather than the paper's. For this sample there are approximately 640,000 distinct CDR3 sequences; about 16% appear just once. The ten largest account for approximately 3.8% of the sample.

The sequence was obtained from a woman in her 30s with Graves' hyperthyroidism. Source material: blood. The rearrangement joined TRBV27 to TRBJ2-7; the junction holds 11 bases that match TRBD2. The DNA is TGTGCCAGCACCCAAATAGCGGGAGGGAGAGAGCAGTACTTC. Its translation reads: CASTQIAGGREQYF.